This T cell receptor beta chain appears in the sequencing data of a study of T-cell reconstitution after alpha-beta-depleted transplantation in children. Overall study findings and caveats: After one year, T-cell counts and TCRbeta diversity mostly came from new T cells. The origin of high day-60 TCRbeta diversity in some patients lay in surviving recipient T cells and thymic progenitors. At around two months after transplant, the alpha-beta T cells were reportedly derived from several hundred expanded clones that came from non-depleted graft cells.

Ten or more counts support this clonotype. The antigen is not known. Unique molecular identifiers were incorporated into the prepared TCRbeta library. From the PCR reads, TCRdb called clonotypes with MiXCR, one entry per CDR3 protein. The sample lists roughly 70,000 distinct CDR3 sequences, roughly 5% occurring once. The TCR was taken from a boy younger than two who had a stem cell transplant for acute myeloid leukemia, so the T cells may come from the graft donor. This sample comprised PBMCs, mostly from graft donor cells, obtained 180 days after TCRalphabeta/CD19-depleted stem cell transplant.

The CDR3 DNA reads TGTGCCACCAGCAGAGATAGCAGACAAGAGACCCAGTACTTC. Translated: CATSRDSRQETQYF. V usage is TRBV15 and J usage is TRBJ2-5, with D unresolved. The germline V gene has CDR1 LNHNV and CDR2 YYDKDF (reference sequence). V lost 0 bases and J lost 2, with 7 bases in between. There are 14 residues in the CDR3.